This passage covers 19 T cell receptor beta chains from one sample sequenced in a study of OX40 agonist ivuxolimab in advanced cancers. Libraries were prepared by immunoSEQ multiplex PCR; TCRdb keeps only in-frame clonotypes and omits some of them. This sample has 50,000 to 70,000 clones, with roughly 81% found just once. The sequences come from CD4+ or CD8+ T cells sorted from blood, collected in a trial of the OX40 agonist ivuxolimab. All receptors derive from an adult with an advanced solid tumor such as melanoma, head and neck, liver or kidney cancer.

The chain is built from TRBV29-1 and TRBJ2-2, with TRBD1 matching over 9 bases. The CDR3 consists of 14 residues. V was pared by 7 bases and J by 7 bases, with 10 bases of the junction left unmatched. From germline, CDR1 is SQVTM and CDR2 ANQGSEA. The CDR3 DNA sequence: TGCAGCGGTTTACCGGGACAGGGAGTCGGGGAGCTGTTTTTT. Encoded protein: CSGLPGQGVGELFF.

This clone was observed a few times. V and J are TRBV29-1 and TRBJ1-1, with 10 bases fitting TRBD1. The trim removed 3 bases at V and 7 bases at J, leaving 2 bases unmatched. Germline CDR1 reads SQVTM; CDR2 reads ANQGSEA. The CDR3 consists of 12 residues. CDR3 loop: CSVETGGSEAFF. The CDR3, as DNA: TGCAGCGTTGAGACAGGGGGCAGTGAAGCTTTCTTT.

The V gene is TRBV2, the J gene TRBJ1-1; D is possibly TRBD1 (5 bases). The germline V and J ends were trimmed by 2 bases and 11 bases, with 12 bases remaining between them. Germline CDR1 and CDR2: SNHLY and FYNNEI. The CDR3 is 12 amino acids. As DNA, the CDR3 is TGTGCCAGCAGTGAAATGGGGGTTGGGGCTTTCTTT. Its protein is CASSEMGVGAFF. Variable domain in full (rest from reference TRBV2 and TRBJ1-1): EPEVTQTPSHQVTQMGQEVILRCVPISNHLYFYWYRQILGQKVEFLVSFYNNEISEKSEIFDDQFSVERPDGSNFTLKIRSTKLEDSAMYFCASSEMGVGAFFGQGTRLTVV.

This rearrangement joins TRBV19 to TRBJ2-1; 7 bases align to TRBD1. The CDR3 sequence is 14 residues long. The trim removed 4 bases at V and 3 bases at J, leaving 3 bases unmatched. The germline gives CDR1 LNHDA, CDR2 SQIVND (reference sequence). This CDR3 reads CASSKTGFYNEQFF. For the CDR3, the DNA is TGTGCCAGTAGTAAGACAGGGTTCTACAATGAGCAGTTCTTC.

The chain recombines TRBV5-1 with TRBJ1-5; perhaps TRBD1 as D (5 bases). Trimming left V 1 base short and J 7 bases short, with 12 bases between. This CDR3 has 14 residues. CDR1 and CDR2 (germline): SGHRS, YFSETQ. CDR3 protein: CASSLQGAGQPQHF. CDR3 coding DNA: TGCGCCAGCAGCTTGCAAGGGGCTGGACAGCCCCAGCATTTT.

The V and J genes are TRBV6-1 and TRBJ1-1; D remains unclear. V dropped 4 bases and J dropped 2 bases, with 8 bases sitting between them. The length of the CDR3 is 13 residues. Germline values: CDR1 MNHNS, CDR2 SASEGT. CDR3 bases: TGTGCCAGCAGTGTCGACTTTAACACTGAAGCTTTCTTT. Amino acid sequence: CASSVDFNTEAFF.

The V and J genes are TRBV27 and TRBJ2-7, with TRBD1 identical over 8 bases. V was clipped by 6 bases and J by 7 bases; unmatched bases: 8. The CDR3 spans 13 residues. Germline-derived CDR1 and CDR2 are MNHEY and SMNVEV (reference sequence). CDR3 residues: CASSRRGLGEQYF. The CDR3 bases are TGTGCCAGCAGCCGCAGGGGGCTGGGGGAGCAGTACTTC.

This clone came up a few times. The V call is TRBV2, the J call TRBJ1-6; 8 bases are shared with TRBD1. CDR3 length: 15 amino acids. The germline V gene has CDR1 SNHLY and CDR2 FYNNEI. V gave up 0 bases and J gave up 11 bases; unmatched junction bases: 6. DNA of the CDR3: TGTGCCAGCAGTGAAGCTCGGACAGGGAGCCCACCCCTCCACTTT. This codes for CASSEARTGSPPLHF.

The chain has TRBV5-1 and TRBJ2-7; tentative D call: TRBD1 (6 bases). V lost 2 bases and J lost 4, with 22 bases in between. Looked up from germline, CDR1 is SGHRS and CDR2 is YFSETQ. This CDR3 contains 17 residues. For the CDR3, the DNA is TGCGCCAGCAGCTTTTGGGATGGGGGCGGTCGGGTTTACGAGCAGTACTTC. It encodes CASSFWDGGGRVYEQYF.

V gene TRBV5-1 combines with J gene TRBJ2-7; 10 bases fit TRBD2. CDR1 SGHRS and CDR2 YFSETQ come from the germline V gene. This CDR3 comprises 13 residues. V shed 6 bases, J shed 5 bases, and the junction held 5 bases outside the gene matches. The CDR3 region has the DNA TGCGCCAGCAACCCTCTAGCGGGAGACGAGCAGTACTTC. Translated: CASNPLAGDEQYF.

The chain links TRBV5-1 to TRBJ2-1, with D perhaps matching TRBD2 (6 bases). This CDR3 is built from 13 residues. Looked up from germline, CDR1 is SGHRS and CDR2 is YFSETQ. V dropped 6 bases and J dropped 8 bases, with 15 bases sitting between them. CDR3 bases: TGCGCCAGCAACGGAGGAGGGCTCGATGAGCAGTTCTTC. This gives the protein CASNGGGLDEQFF.

This chain joins TRBV16 and TRBJ2-2, with a possible D match to TRBD2 (5 bases). CDR1 KGHSY and CDR2 FQNENV come from the germline V gene. Trimming cost V 5 bases and J 1 base, with 8 bases left between them. The CDR3 is 14 residues long. Here the CDR3 DNA reads TGTGCCAGCAGCAGGACTCGGAACACCGGGGAGCTGTTTTTT. Protein: CASSRTRNTGELFF.

The chain links TRBV28 to TRBJ1-2, with TRBD1 matching 8 bases. After removal of 9 bases from V and 1 base from J, the junction contained 7 bases not matched to a gene. This CDR3 has 14 residues. The germline V gene encodes CDR1 MDHEN and CDR2 SYDVKM. CDR3 region: CASRTGTYNYGYTF. CDR3 sequence (DNA): TGTGCCAGTAGGACAGGGACCTATAACTATGGCTACACCTTC.

The chain joins TRBV5-1 to TRBJ1-5; unclear D gene. Germline lookup yields CDR1 SGHRS and CDR2 YFSETQ. The CDR3 has 15 amino acids. V was clipped by 0 bases and J by 0 bases, with 7 bases between them. The CDR3 bases are TGCGCCAGCAGCTTGGAGGGCTATAGCAATCAGCCCCAGCATTTT. Translation: CASSLEGYSNQPQHF.

The chain couples TRBV7-2 to TRBJ2-7; TRBD1 matches 9 bases. V gave up 5 bases and J gave up 4 bases; unmatched junction bases: 15. Germline V gene sequence: CDR1 SGHTA, CDR2 FQGNSA. CDR3 length: 17 amino acids. CDR3 amino acids: CASSRGPVGTGIYEQYF. Here the CDR3 DNA reads TGTGCCAGCAGCCGTGGACCGGTGGGGACAGGGATTTACGAGCAGTACTTC. Variable domain in full (rest from reference TRBV7-2 and TRBJ2-7): GAGVSQSPSNKVTEKGKDVELRCDPISGHTALYWYRQSLGQGLEFLIYFQGNSAPDKSGLPSDRFSAERTGGSVSTLTIQRTQQEDSAVYLCASSRGPVGTGIYEQYFGPGTRLTVT.

This chain links TRBV5-1 with TRBJ2-5; possibly TRBD1 for D (5 bases). The CDR3 runs to 14 residues. Germline V CDR1 and CDR2: SGHRS, YFSETQ. V was cut by 4 bases and J by 4 bases, with 14 bases left in between. CDR3 sequence reads: CASSPLAGPETQYF. For the CDR3, the DNA is TGCGCCAGCAGCCCTTTGGCAGGGCCAGAGACCCAGTACTTC.

The chain combines TRBV30 with TRBJ1-1; 12 positions match TRBD1. The CDR3 totals 15 residues. CDR1 and CDR2 (germline): GTSNPN, SVGIG (reference sequence). Trimming at V came to 4 bases and at J to 10 bases, leaving 13 bases not matched to a gene. The CDR3 DNA reads as TGTGCCTGGACTCCTACCGGGACAGGGGGCGTAAGAGCTTTCTTT. Its translation: CAWTPTGTGGVRAFF.

The chain joins TRBV19 to TRBJ2-7; D is uncertain. The CDR3 runs 14 residues. Germline CDR1 reads LNHDA; CDR2 reads SQIVND (reference sequence). The V and J ends lost 0 bases and 9 bases respectively, with 15 bases between them. The CDR3 protein is CASSIDRMAIGQYF. The CDR3 DNA is TGTGCCAGTAGTATAGATCGAATGGCAATCGGGCAGTACTTC.

The chain is built from TRBV19 and TRBJ1-2, with D perhaps TRBD1 (6 bases). Trimming cost V 5 bases and J 5 bases, with 18 bases left between them. Germline CDR1 reads LNHDA; CDR2 reads SQIVND (reference sequence). This CDR3 comprises 15 residues. The CDR3 bases are TGTGCCAGTAGTTTAAGGACAGCTAAAGCTTATGGCTACACCTTC. This encodes CASSLRTAKAYGYTF.